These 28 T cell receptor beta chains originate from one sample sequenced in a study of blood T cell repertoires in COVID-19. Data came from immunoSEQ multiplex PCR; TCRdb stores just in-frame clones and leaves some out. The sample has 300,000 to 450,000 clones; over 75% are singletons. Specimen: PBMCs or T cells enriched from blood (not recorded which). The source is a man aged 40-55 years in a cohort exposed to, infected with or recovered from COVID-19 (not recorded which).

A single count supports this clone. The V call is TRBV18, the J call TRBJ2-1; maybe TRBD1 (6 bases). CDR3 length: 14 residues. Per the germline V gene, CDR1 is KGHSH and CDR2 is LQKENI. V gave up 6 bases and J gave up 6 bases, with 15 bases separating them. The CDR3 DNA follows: TGTGCCAGCTCCTGGGGGCGGAACTCCAATGAGCAGTTCTTC. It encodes CASSWGRNSNEQFF.

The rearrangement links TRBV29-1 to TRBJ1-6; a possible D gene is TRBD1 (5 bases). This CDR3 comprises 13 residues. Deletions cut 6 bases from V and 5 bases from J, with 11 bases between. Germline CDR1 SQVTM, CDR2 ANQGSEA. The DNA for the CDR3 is TGCAGCGTGAATCAGGGCGATAATTCACCCCTCCACTTT. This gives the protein CSVNQGDNSPLHF.

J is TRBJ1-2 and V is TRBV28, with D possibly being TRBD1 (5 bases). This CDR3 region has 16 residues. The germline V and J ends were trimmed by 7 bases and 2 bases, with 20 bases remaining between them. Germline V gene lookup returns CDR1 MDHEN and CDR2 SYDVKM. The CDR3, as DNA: TGTGCCAGCATCTCCCCCTTGGGGCAGGAGAACTATGGCTACACCTTC. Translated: CASISPLGQENYGYTF.

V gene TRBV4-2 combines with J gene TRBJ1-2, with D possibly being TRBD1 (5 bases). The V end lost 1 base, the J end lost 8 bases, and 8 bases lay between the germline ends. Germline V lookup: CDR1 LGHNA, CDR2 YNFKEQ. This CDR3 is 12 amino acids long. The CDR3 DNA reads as TGTGCCAGCAGCCAAGCAGGGAGGGGCTACACCTTC. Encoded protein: CASSQAGRGYTF.

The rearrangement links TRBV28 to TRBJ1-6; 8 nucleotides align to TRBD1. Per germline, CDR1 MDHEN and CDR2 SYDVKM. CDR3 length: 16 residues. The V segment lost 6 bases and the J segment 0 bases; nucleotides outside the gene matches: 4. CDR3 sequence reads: CASRPTGGSYNSPLHF. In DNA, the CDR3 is TGTGCCAGCAGGCCCACAGGGGGCTCCTATAATTCACCCCTCCACTTT.

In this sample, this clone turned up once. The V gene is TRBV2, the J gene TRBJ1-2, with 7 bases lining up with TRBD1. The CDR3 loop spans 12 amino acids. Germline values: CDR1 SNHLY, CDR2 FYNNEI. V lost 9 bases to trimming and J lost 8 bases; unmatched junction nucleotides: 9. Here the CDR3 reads CASTTGVPGYTF. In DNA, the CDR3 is TGTGCCAGTACCACAGGGGTTCCAGGCTACACCTTC.

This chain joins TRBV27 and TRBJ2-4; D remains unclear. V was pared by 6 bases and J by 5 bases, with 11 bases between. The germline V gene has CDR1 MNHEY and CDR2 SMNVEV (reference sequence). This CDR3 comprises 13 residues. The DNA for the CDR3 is TGTGCCAGCAGCCCCGATCTACAAAACATTCAGTACTTC. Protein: CASSPDLQNIQYF.

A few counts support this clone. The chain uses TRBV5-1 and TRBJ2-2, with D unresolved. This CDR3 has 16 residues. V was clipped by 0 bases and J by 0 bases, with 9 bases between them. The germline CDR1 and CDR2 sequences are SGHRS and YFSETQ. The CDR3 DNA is TGCGCCAGCAGCTTGGGGCGGAGATCGAACACCGGGGAGCTGTTTTTT. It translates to CASSLGRRSNTGELFF.

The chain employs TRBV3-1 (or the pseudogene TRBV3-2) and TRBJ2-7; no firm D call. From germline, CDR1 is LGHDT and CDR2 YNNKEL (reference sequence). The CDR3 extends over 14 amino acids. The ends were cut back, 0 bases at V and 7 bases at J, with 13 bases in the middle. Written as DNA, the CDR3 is TGTGCCAGCAGCCAAGAAAACTGGGCCAGGGAGCAGTACTTC. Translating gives CASSQENWAREQYF.

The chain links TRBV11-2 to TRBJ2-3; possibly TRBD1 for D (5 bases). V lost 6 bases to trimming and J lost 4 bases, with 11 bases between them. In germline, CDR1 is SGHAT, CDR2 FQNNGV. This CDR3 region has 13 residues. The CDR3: CASRHRSADTQYF. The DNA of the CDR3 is TGTGCCAGCAGACACAGGTCCGCAGATACGCAGTATTTT.

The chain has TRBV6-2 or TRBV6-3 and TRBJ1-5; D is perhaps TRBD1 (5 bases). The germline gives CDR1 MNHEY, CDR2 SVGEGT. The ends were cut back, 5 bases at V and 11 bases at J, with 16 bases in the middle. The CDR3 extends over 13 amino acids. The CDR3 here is CASSLRLEQAQHF. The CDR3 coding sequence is TGTGCCAGCAGTCTCCGGCTGGAACAGGCCCAGCATTTT.

This chain's CDR3 is CASTLGQGREKLFF. CDR3 DNA: TGTGCCAGCACCCTGGGACAGGGGCGCGAAAAACTGTTTTTT. This sequence joins TRBV6-5 and TRBJ1-4; 10 positions match TRBD1. V lost 7 bases, J lost 8 bases, and 7 bases stayed unmatched. The CDR3 spans 14 residues. CDR1 MNHEY and CDR2 SVGAGI come from the germline V gene.

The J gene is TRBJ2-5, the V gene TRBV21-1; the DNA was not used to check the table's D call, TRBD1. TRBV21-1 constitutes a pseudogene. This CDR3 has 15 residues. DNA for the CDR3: TGTGCCAGCAGCAAAGAGTGGGGCCCCTCGGAGACCCAGTACTTC. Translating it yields CASSKEWGPSETQYF.

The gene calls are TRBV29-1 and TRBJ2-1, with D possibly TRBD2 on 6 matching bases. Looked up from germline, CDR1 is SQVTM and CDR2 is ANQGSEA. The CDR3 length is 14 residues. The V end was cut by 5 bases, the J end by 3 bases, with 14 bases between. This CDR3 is CSVLKGGVYNEQFF. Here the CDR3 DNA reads TGCAGCGTTTTAAAGGGAGGCGTCTACAATGAGCAGTTCTTC.

The CDR3 sequence is CASSVSPKGDQPQHF. The CDR3 region has the DNA TGTGCCAGCAGCGTATCACCAAAGGGGGATCAGCCCCAGCATTTT. The chain employs TRBV9 and TRBJ1-5, with D perhaps matching TRBD1 (6 bases). Germline assignment: CDR1 SGDLS and CDR2 YYNGEE. Trimming took 1 base from V and 5 from J, leaving 13 bases between them. This CDR3 is 15 amino acids long.

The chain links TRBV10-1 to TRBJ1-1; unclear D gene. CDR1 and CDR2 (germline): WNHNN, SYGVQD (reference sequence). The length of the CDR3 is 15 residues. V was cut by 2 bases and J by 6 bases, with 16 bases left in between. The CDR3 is CASSESFGRVSEAFF. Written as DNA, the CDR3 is TGCGCCAGCAGTGAGAGTTTCGGGAGGGTCTCTGAAGCTTTCTTT.

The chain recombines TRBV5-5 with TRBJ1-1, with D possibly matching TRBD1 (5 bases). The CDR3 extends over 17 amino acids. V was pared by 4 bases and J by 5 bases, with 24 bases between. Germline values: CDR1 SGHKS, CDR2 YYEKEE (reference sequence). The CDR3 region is CASSPHLLGGLSTEAFF. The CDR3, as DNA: TGTGCCAGCAGCCCTCACCTGTTGGGGGGATTGTCAACTGAAGCTTTCTTT.

The CDR3 reads CASSRGTGLLKNYGYTF. In DNA, the CDR3 is TGTGCCAGTAGTAGAGGGACAGGGTTATTGAAAAACTATGGCTACACCTTC. The chain is built from TRBV19 and TRBJ1-2; 9 nucleotides match TRBD1. The junction had 11 bases not matched to a gene; V was cut back by 4 bases and J by 2 bases. The CDR3 extends over 17 amino acids. Germline assignment: CDR1 LNHDA and CDR2 SQIVND (reference sequence).

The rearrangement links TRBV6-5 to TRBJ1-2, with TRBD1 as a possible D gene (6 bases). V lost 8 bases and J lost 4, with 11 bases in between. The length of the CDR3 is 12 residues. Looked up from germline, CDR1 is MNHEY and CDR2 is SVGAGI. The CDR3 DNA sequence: TGTGCCAGCGGGGACATGGGCTATGGCTACACCTTC. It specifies CASGDMGYGYTF.

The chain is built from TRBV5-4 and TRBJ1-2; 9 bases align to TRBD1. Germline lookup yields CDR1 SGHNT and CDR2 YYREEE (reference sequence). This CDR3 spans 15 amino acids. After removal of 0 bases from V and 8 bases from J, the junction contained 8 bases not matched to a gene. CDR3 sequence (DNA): TGTGCCAGCAGCTTGGCCCGGGACAGGGTGCGGGGCTACACCTTC. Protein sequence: CASSLARDRVRGYTF.

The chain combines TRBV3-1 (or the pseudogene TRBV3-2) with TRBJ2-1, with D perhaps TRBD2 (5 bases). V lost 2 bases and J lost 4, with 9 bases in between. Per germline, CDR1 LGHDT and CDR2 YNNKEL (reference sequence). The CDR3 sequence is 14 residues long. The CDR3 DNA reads TGTGCCAGCAGCCAAACGGAGCGGTACAATGAGCAGTTCTTC. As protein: CASSQTERYNEQFF.

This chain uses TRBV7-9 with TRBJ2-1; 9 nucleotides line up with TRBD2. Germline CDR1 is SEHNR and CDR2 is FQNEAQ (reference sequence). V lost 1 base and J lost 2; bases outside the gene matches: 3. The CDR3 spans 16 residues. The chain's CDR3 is CASSLGSSGTYNEQFF. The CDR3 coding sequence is TGTGCCAGCAGCTTAGGTTCTAGCGGGACCTACAATGAGCAGTTCTTC.

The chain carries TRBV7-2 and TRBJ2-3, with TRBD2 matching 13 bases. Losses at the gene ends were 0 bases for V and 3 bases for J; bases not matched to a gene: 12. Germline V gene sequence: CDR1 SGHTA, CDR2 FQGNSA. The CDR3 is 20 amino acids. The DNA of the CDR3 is TGTGCCAGCAGCTTAGCATACGGTGTTACTAGCGGGAGGGGAACAGATACGCAGTATTTT. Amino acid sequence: CASSLAYGVTSGRGTDTQYF.

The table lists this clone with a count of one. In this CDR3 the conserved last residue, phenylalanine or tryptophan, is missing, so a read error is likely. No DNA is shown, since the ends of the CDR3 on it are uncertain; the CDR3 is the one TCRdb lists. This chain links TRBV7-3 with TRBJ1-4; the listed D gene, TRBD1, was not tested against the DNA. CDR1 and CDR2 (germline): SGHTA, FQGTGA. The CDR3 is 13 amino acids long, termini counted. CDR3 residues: CASGIGTEHGLVV.

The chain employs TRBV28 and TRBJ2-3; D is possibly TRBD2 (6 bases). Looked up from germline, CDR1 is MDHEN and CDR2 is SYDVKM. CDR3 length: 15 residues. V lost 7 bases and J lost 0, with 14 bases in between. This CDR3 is CASTPGSGSTDTQYF. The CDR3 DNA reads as TGTGCCAGCACCCCGGGGAGCGGGAGCACAGATACGCAGTATTTT. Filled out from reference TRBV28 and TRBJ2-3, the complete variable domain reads DVKVTQSSRYLVKRTGEKVFLECVQDMDHENMFWYRQDPGLGLRLIYFSYDVKMKEKGDIPEGYSVSREKKERFSLILESASTNQTSMYLCASTPGSGSTDTQYFGPGTRLTVL.

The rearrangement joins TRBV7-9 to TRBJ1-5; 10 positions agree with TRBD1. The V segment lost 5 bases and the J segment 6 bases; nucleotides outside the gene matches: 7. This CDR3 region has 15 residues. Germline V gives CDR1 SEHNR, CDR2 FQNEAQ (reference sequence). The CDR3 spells CASSNADRGRQPQHF. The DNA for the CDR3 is TGTGCCAGCAGCAACGCCGACAGGGGGCGTCAGCCCCAGCATTTT.

The CDR3 region has the DNA TGTGCCTGGAGTGTACTTTTCGGAAACACCATATATTTT. It codes for CAWSVLFGNTIYF. The chain uses TRBV30 and TRBJ1-3; no reliable D call. This CDR3 is 13 amino acids long. V was trimmed by 0 bases and J by 4 bases, leaving 7 bases between them. Germline CDR1 and CDR2: GTSNPN and SVGIG (reference sequence).

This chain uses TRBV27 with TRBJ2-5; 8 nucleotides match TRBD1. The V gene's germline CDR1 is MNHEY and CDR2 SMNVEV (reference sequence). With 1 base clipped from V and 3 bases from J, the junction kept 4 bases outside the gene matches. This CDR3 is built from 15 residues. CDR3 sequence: CASSLWSGGEETQYF. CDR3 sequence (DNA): TGTGCCAGCAGTTTATGGTCAGGGGGCGAAGAGACCCAGTACTTC.